This T cell receptor beta chain is from a study of blood T cell repertoires in COVID-19. Turning to this clone: One end of the junction varies from germline; a read error may be responsible.

This CDR3 has 11 amino acids. The germline V gene encodes CDR1 MNHNY and CDR2 SVGAGI (reference sequence). The authors' processing: It was from reference gene primer amplification that nucleated cell counts were estimated. The method was immunoSEQ multiplex PCR; TCRdb's version includes in-frame clones alone and lacks a portion of them. That table is the source of V, J and clone size, and D and trimming were worked out from the DNA. The repertoire has 200,000 to 250,000 clones, about 89% of them found once; the top ten carry under 2%. The chain combines TRBV6-6 with TRBJ2-7; the match to TRBD1 covers 8 bases. The TCR comes from a woman in her sixties or seventies who had recovered from COVID-19. Sequencing was done on a sample of peripheral blood. The CDR3 nucleotides are TGTGCCAGCAGTTCCGGACAGGGTCGGATCTTC. Translated, it gives CASSSGQGRIF.